This TCR beta chain is from a study of blood T cell repertoires in COVID-19. Repertoires were generated with immunoSEQ multiplex PCR, while TCRdb's copy carries only in-frame clones and drops some. The data contain about 330,000 clones, 80% to 90% of them singletons. Germline lookup yields CDR1 SEHNR and CDR2 FQNEAQ (reference sequence). Trimming cost V 5 bases and J 4 bases; bases outside gene matches: 16. The CDR3 length is 18 residues. What was sequenced was peripheral blood. The rearrangement links TRBV7-9 to TRBJ1-1, with TRBD1 matching 10 bases. The sequence was obtained from a young man with COVID-19, enrolled during active disease. In DNA, the CDR3 is TGTGCCAGCAGCACCCTACTGGGAAATGACAGGGGGCGCACTGAAGCTTTCTTT. Encoded protein: CASSTLLGNDRGRTEAFF.